The next 11 T cell receptor beta chains were all read from a single sample in a study of cytomegalovirus exposure and HLA in healthy donors. Sequencing was performed with immunoSEQ multiplex PCR; in TCRdb, only in-frame clones are kept and a portion is missing. Of a few hundred thousand clones listed, 85% to 90% are singletons. The specimen sequenced was PBMCs. The receptors were gathered from a woman aged 18-30 years in good health and CMV-seronegative.

Written as DNA, the CDR3 is TGTGCCAGCAGCTTTACGTCGGGGGAGGGGGCTGAAGCTTTCTTT. Residues: CASSFTSGEGAEAFF. The chain links TRBV7-6 to TRBJ1-1; maybe TRBD1 (6 bases). With 3 bases removed from V and 6 bases from J, the gap between germline ends came to 17 bases. Germline V gene lookup returns CDR1 SGHVS and CDR2 FNYEAQ. The CDR3 contains 15 residues.

The chain links TRBV5-1 to TRBJ2-7; 8 bases are a match to TRBD1. The trim removed 4 bases at V and 3 bases at J, leaving 6 bases unmatched. The CDR3 consists of 14 residues. Germline V gene lookup returns CDR1 SGHRS and CDR2 YFSETQ. This CDR3 is CASSPGTGYYEQYV. CDR3 nucleotide sequence: TGCGCCAGCAGCCCCGGGACAGGTTACTACGAGCAGTACGTC.

Comments on this clone: The sample has other DNA sequences that encode this CDR3 too. The CDR3 bases are TGTGCCAGCAGTTTATTGGGAGACGAGCAGTTCTTC. This translates into CASSLLGDEQFF. The chain uses TRBV27 and TRBJ2-1; tentatively, D is TRBD2 (5 bases). The V and J ends lost 1 base and 10 bases respectively, with 8 bases between them. The CDR3 length is 12 residues. CDR1 MNHEY and CDR2 SMNVEV come from the germline V gene (reference sequence).

The J gene is TRBJ1-1, the V gene TRBV30; D is undetermined. Per germline, CDR1 GTSNPN and CDR2 SVGIG (reference sequence). Trimming pared 1 base from V and 1 base from J, leaving 13 bases between. CDR3 length: 15 amino acids. CDR3 region: CAWSGIGRGNTEAFF. CDR3 nucleotide sequence: TGTGCCTGGAGTGGGATAGGACGGGGGAACACTGAAGCTTTCTTT. The entire variable domain, with the rest obtained from reference TRBV30 and TRBJ1-1, is as follows: SQTIHQWPATLVQPVGSPLSLECTVEGTSNPNLYWYRQAAGRGLQLLFYSVGIGQISSEVPQNLSASRPQDRQFILSSKKLLLSDSGFYLCAWSGIGRGNTEAFFGQGTRLTVV.

The chain links TRBV2 to TRBJ1-5, with 8 bases identical to TRBD1. With V trimmed by 6 bases and J by 6 bases, 16 bases remained unmatched. CDR1 and CDR2 from the germline V gene are SNHLY and FYNNEI. The CDR3 extends over 17 amino acids. The CDR3 sequence: CASRATPPGGAIQPQHF. The CDR3 DNA reads TGTGCCAGCAGAGCCACTCCACCAGGGGGCGCGATTCAGCCCCAGCATTTT.

The chain recombines TRBV27 with TRBJ2-3; 7 nucleotides line up with TRBD1. V lost 3 bases, J lost 6 bases, and 9 bases stayed unmatched. The CDR3 has 15 amino acids. CDR1 and CDR2 from the germline V gene are MNHEY and SMNVEV (reference sequence). The CDR3 protein is CASSFRGINLDTQYF. In DNA, the CDR3 is TGTGCCAGCAGTTTCAGGGGGATAAATTTGGATACGCAGTATTTT.

The chain has TRBV5-6 and TRBJ1-1; tentatively, D is TRBD1 (5 bases). There are 16 residues in the CDR3. Between the trimmed V and J ends, which lost 2 bases and 4 bases, there was a span of 18 bases. Germline loops: CDR1 SGHDT, CDR2 YYEEEE. The CDR3 reads CASSFASRGAITEAFF. The CDR3 coding sequence is TGTGCCAGCAGCTTCGCGTCGCGCGGGGCGATCACTGAAGCTTTCTTT.

The V and J genes are TRBV5-4 and TRBJ2-5, with 13 bases identical to TRBD2. V was clipped by 0 bases and J by 4 bases; unmatched bases: 6. CDR3 length: 17 residues. Germline CDR1 SGHNT, CDR2 YYREEE (reference sequence). CDR3 in DNA: TGTGCCAGCAGCTTGGTATCGGGACTAGCGGGATTAGAGACCCAGTACTTC. It yields the protein CASSLVSGLAGLETQYF.

The chain couples TRBV5-6 to TRBJ1-5; D is unresolved. Trimming left V 0 bases short and J 3 bases short, with 7 bases between. Germline loops: CDR1 SGHDT, CDR2 YYEEEE. The CDR3 contains 14 residues. In DNA, the CDR3 is TGTGCCAGCAGCTTGGGGCAAATCAATCAGCCCCAGCATTTT. Protein product: CASSLGQINQPQHF.

The V call is TRBV6-5, the J call TRBJ1-2, with D maybe TRBD1 (5 bases). Germline CDR1 MNHEY, CDR2 SVGAGI. V shed 2 bases and J shed 3 bases, with 10 bases lying between them. The CDR3 extends over 14 amino acids. This chain's CDR3 is CASSYADSDYGYTF. Here the CDR3 DNA reads TGTGCCAGCAGTTACGCCGACAGCGACTATGGCTACACCTTC.

This chain connects TRBV7-9 to TRBJ2-3; tentatively, D is TRBD1 (6 bases). Looked up from germline, CDR1 is SEHNR and CDR2 is FQNEAQ (reference sequence). Trimming cost V 5 bases and J 11 bases, with 17 bases left between them. The CDR3 has 13 amino acids. CDR3 nucleotides: TGTGCCAGCAGCCGGTCTGCAGGGGCGCAGCAGTATTTT. Residues: CASSRSAGAQQYF.